This TCR beta chain came from a study of T cells in Graves' hyperthyroidism and ophthalmopathy. Amplification of TCR beta CDR3 regions was performed using RNA transcripts as template. A set of HTBI primers served as the primers for a first-round RT-PCR of the TCR CDR3. TCRdb passed the multiplex PCR reads through MiXCR, listing each CDR3 protein once. This sample has around 580,000 distinct CDR3 sequences, with over 15% found just once. The CDR3 runs to 16 residues. Germline V CDR1 and CDR2: SGHRS, YFSETQ. Trimming pared 5 bases from V and 0 bases from J, leaving 17 bases between. This clonotype was recorded many times.

The sequencing sample was made of blood. This chain joins TRBV5-1 and TRBJ1-1; no clear D. The TCR was taken from a woman younger than 35 with Graves' hyperthyroidism. The CDR3 loop is CASRSIPGSLNTEAFF. CDR3 DNA sequence: TGCGCCAGCAGAAGCATCCCGGGCAGCTTGAACACTGAAGCTTTCTTT.